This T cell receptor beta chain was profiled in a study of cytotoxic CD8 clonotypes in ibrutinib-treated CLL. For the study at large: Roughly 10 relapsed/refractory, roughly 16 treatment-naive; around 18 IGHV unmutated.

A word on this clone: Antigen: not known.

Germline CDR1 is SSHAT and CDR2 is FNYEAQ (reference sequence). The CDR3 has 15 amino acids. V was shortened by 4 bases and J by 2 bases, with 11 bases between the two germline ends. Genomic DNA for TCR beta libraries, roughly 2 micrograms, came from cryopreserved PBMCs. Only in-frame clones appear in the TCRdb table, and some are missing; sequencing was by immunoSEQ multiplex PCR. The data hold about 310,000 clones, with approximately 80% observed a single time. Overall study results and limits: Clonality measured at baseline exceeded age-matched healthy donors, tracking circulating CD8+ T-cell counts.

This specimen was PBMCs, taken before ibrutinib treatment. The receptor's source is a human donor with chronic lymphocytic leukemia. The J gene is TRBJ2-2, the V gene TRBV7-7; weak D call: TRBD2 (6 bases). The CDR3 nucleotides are TGTGCCAGCAGCTCCGGAGGGCCCAACACCGGGGAGCTGTTTTTT. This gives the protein CASSSGGPNTGELFF.